Sequencing of this T cell receptor beta chain was carried out in a study of response to subunit inactivated influenza vaccine. Study-wide results and caveats: Authors suggested seasonal influenza vaccinations each recruit few new T cells.

V gave up 4 bases and J gave up 1 base; unmatched junction bases: 11. The germline CDR1 and CDR2 sequences are MNHNS and SASEGT. The CDR3 runs to 18 residues. Remarks on this clonotype: Its antigen is still unknown.

TCRdb ran MiXCR on the RT-PCR reads and lists one entry per CDR3 protein. The profile shows about 570,000 distinct CDR3 sequences, around 11% of them singletons. The same data also went into a second study, on T cells expressing NK-cell markers. From that paper: The authors generated TCR beta cDNA through 5'RACE template switching with UMIs. Sorted CD3+CD56-NKG2C+, CD3+CD56+NKG2C- and CD3+CD56+NKG2C+ T cells were the source of the TCR beta repertoires. Sequencing covered eight donors, seven HCMV-seropositive and one seronegative.

The chain joins TRBV6-1 to TRBJ2-5; 11 nucleotides agree with TRBD2. The receptor was derived from a man aged 45-65 years who received an inactivated influenza vaccine. The material sequenced was PBMCs from blood, taken on the day of vaccination. The CDR3 here is CASSVGQRLAGPQETQYF. The DNA of the CDR3 is TGTGCCAGCAGTGTGGGACAGCGACTAGCGGGACCCCAAGAGACCCAGTACTTC.